This T cell receptor (beta chain) stems from a study of Ad26.COV2.S vaccination and SARS-CoV-2 variants. Clones were sequenced by immunoSEQ multiplex PCR, and TCRdb holds only the in-frame ones, with some missing. The profile shows approximately 340,000 clones, 90% to 95% of them singletons. In regard to this clone: The antigen is undetermined.

Study results and limitations: Total T cell responses were possibly underestimated by TCR breadth and depth analyses. People given the vaccine had a wider spike-specific TCR breadth than placebo recipients did. Recipients of vaccine and of placebo showed similar breadth of their non-spike TCR repertoires. It was reported that spike-specific CD8+ and CD4+ T cell responses were substantially broad after vaccination.

With 4 bases removed from V and 7 bases from J, the gap between germline ends came to 11 bases. The germline gives CDR1 SEHNR, CDR2 FQNEAQ (reference sequence). The CDR3 consists of 14 residues. The chain employs TRBV7-9 and TRBJ1-6, with a possible D match to TRBD1 (6 bases). Source: peripheral blood, taken after recovery from COVID-19. This clonotype was sampled from a human donor who had recovered from COVID-19. The CDR3 nucleotides are TGTGCCAGCAGCTATGGGGGCCGAAATTCACCCCTCCACTTT. Amino acids: CASSYGGRNSPLHF.